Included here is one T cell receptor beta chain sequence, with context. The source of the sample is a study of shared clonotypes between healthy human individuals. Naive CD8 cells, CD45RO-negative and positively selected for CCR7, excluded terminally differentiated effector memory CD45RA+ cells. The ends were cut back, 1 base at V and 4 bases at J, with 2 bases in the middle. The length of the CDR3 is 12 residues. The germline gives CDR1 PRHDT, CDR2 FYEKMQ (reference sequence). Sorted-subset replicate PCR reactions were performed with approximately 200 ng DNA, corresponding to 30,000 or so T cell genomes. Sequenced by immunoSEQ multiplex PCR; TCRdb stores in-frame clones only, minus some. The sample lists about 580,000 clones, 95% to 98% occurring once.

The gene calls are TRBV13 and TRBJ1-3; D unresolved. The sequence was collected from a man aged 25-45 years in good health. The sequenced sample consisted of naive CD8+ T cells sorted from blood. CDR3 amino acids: CASSLEGNTIYF. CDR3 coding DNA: TGTGCCAGCAGCTTAGAGGGAAACACCATATATTTT.